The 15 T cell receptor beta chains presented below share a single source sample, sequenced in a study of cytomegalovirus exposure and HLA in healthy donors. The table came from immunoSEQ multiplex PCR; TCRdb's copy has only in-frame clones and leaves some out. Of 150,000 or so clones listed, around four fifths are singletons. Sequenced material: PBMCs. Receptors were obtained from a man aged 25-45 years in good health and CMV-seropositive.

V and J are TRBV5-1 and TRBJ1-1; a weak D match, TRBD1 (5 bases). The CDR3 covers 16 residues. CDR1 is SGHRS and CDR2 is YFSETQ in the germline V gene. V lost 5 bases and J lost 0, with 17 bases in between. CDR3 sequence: CASRTGTGVMNTEAFF. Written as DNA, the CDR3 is TGCGCCAGCAGAACCGGGACTGGCGTCATGAACACTGAAGCTTTCTTT.

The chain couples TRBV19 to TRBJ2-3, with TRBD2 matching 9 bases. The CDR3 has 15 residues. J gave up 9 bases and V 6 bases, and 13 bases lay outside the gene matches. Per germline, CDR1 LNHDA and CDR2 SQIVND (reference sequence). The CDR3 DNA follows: TGTGCCAGTAGCTCTCGGACTAGCGAATCTGACACGCAGTATTTT. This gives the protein CASSSRTSESDTQYF.

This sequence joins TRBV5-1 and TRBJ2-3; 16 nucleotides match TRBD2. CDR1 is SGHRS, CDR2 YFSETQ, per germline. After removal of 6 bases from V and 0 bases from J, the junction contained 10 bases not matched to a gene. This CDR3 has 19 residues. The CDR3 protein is CASTGTGTSGGASTDTQYF. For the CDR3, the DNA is TGCGCCAGCACCGGGACAGGGACTAGCGGGGGGGCGAGCACAGATACGCAGTATTTT.

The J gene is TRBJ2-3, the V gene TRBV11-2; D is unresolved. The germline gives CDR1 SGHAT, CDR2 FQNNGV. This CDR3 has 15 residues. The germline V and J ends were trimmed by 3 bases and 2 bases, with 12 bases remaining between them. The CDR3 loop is CASSFHGRSTDTQYF. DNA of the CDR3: TGTGCCAGCAGCTTTCACGGCAGGTCCACAGATACGCAGTATTTT.

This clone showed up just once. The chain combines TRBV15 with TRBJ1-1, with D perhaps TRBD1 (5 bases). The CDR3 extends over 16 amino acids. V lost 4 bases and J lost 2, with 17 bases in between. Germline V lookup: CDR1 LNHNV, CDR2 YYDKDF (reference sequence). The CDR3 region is CATSKGGGWANTEAFF. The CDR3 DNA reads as TGTGCCACCAGCAAGGGCGGGGGTTGGGCCAACACTGAAGCTTTCTTT.

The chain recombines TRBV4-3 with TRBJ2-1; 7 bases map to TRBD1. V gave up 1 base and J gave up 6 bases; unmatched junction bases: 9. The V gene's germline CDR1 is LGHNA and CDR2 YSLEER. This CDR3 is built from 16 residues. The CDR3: CASSQGEGGAANEQFF. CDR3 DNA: TGCGCCAGCAGCCAAGGGGAAGGGGGCGCGGCCAATGAGCAGTTCTTC.

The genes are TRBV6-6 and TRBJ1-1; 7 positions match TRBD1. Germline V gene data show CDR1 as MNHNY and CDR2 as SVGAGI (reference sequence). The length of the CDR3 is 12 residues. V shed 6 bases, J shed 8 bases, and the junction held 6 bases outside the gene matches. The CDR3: CASSRQGSEAFF. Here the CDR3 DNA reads TGTGCCAGCAGCCGACAGGGTTCGGAAGCTTTCTTT.

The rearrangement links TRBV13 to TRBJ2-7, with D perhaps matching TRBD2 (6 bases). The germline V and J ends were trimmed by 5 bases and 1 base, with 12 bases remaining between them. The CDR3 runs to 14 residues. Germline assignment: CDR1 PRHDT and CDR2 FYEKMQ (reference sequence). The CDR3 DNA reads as TGTGCCAGCAGCCCCTCGGACTATTCCTACGAGCAGTACTTC. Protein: CASSPSDYSYEQYF.

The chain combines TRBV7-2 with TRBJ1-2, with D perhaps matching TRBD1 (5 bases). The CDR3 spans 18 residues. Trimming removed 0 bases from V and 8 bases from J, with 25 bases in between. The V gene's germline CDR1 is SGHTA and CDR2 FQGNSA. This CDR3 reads CASSLANQGRPRFWGYTF. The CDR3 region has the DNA TGTGCCAGCAGCTTAGCGAACCAGGGTCGGCCGCGCTTCTGGGGCTACACCTTC.

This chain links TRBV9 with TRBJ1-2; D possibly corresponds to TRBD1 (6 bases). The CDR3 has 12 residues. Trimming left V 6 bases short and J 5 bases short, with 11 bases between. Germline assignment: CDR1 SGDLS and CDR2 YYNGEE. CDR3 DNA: TGTGCCAGCACCCAGGACAGTTATGGCTACACCTTC. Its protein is CASTQDSYGYTF.

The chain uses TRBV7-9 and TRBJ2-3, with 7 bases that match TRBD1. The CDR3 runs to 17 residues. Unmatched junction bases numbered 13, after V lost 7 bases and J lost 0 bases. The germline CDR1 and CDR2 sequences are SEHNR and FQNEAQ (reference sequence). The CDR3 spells CASTAQGIRKSTDTQYF. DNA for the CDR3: TGTGCCAGCACCGCACAGGGGATTCGCAAAAGCACAGATACGCAGTATTTT.

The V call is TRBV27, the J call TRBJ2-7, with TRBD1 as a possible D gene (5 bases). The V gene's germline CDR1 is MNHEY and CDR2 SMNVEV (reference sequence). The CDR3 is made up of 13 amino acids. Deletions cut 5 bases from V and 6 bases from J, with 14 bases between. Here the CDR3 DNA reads TGTGCCAGCAGTGGGGATGGGGCTCGCGAGCAGTACTTC. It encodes CASSGDGAREQYF.

Here the CDR3 reads CASSVLAGGPSSYNEQFF. The CDR3, as DNA: TGTGCCAGCAGTGTGCTAGCGGGGGGTCCTAGCTCCTACAATGAGCAGTTCTTC. The rearrangement links TRBV2 to TRBJ2-1; 11 bases line up with TRBD2. J was trimmed by 0 bases and V by 4 bases; bases with no gene match: 8. Germline loops: CDR1 SNHLY, CDR2 FYNNEI. The CDR3 extends over 18 amino acids.

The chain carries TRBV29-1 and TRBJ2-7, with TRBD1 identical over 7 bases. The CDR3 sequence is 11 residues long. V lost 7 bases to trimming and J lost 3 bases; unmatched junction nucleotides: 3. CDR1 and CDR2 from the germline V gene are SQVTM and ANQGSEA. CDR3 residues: CSGRQGYEQYF. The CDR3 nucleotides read TGCAGCGGCCGACAGGGCTACGAGCAGTACTTC.

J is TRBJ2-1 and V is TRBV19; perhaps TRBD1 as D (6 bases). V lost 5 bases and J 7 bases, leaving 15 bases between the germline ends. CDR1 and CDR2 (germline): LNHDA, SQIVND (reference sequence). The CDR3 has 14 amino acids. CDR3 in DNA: TGTGCCAGTAGTCCCAGGGGTTCCGGGAATGAGCAGTTCTTC. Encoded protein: CASSPRGSGNEQFF.